This entry describes one T cell receptor (beta chain). Its antigen remains undetermined. No qualities accompany the bases; no much larger clone lies one base away. This record comes from a study of cytomegalovirus exposure and HLA in healthy donors (dated by TCRdb to about 2017). Regarding the study in general: An earlier analysis of some 600 of the donors reported over 250 Gb of sequence data and around 100 million unique TCR beta sequences obtained from some 200 million T cells. About 280 gigabases of sequencing data and roughly 81 million unique TCR sequences made up an early release that covered several hundred HLA-typed donors. Of the roughly 400 genotyped donors, over 65% fell in the genetic ancestry cluster associated with self-reported Caucasian donors. The study aimed to test whether cataloging public T cell receptors could reveal signatures of past pathogen exposure. The study profiled the T cell repertoires of hundreds of subjects by immunosequencing and related them to cytomegalovirus serostatus. A separate validation cohort of over 95 different subjects was used in addition to the roughly 700-subject first cohort. High-throughput TCR immunosequencing, statistical association of individual TCRs with disease status, and machine learning were combined to predict cytomegalovirus infection status. A later analysis re-analyzed previously published TCR beta repertoires from 600 to 850 donors and added high-resolution HLA genotyping to study TCR occurrence patterns. Rather than drawing on any new phenotypic data, the later analysis identified candidate immune exposures from TCR beta sequences and the way those sequences occurred across donors. To decide whether each TCR beta V gene segment behaved as functional or pseudogenic, an earlier analysis of 587 of the donors relied on high-throughput TCR beta sequencing. Donor age, sex, ethnicity and CMV serostatus were collected together with the repertoire data. Genome-wide SNP genotypes for about 55% of the roughly 670 donors were used in a later genetic analysis, which treated that subset as a discovery cohort. All discovery cohort repertoires had been generated on a single sequencing platform. HLA typing covered class I and class II loci at four-digit resolution. Typing coverage differed by locus: A, B, C, DRB1 and DQB1 were typed in roughly 620-630 donors, DQA1 in approximately 520, DPA1 in roughly 590, and DPB1 in 472. A handful of DR-DQ haplotypes were treated as single units for association and clustering because of strong linkage in the cohort. Among 350 to 400 genotyped donors of the cohort, an average of approximately 240,000 unique TCR beta nucleotide sequences were sequenced per donor, roughly 18% of them non-productive.

The cohort consisted of 600 or so healthy bone marrow donors. At the time of sampling, all cohort members were nominally healthy, though unrecorded immune exposures were likely present. The donor tested CMV seronegative, placing the donor among the 350 or so seronegative members of the cohort. A peripheral blood sample was collected from each donor, and TCR beta sequencing was performed on peripheral blood mononuclear cells. The Qiagen DNeasy Blood Extraction Kit was used to extract genomic DNA from the blood cell samples. From the germline V gene, CDR1 is SGHRS and CDR2 is YFSETQ. V is cut back by 0 bases and J by 6 bases, with 5 bases in the junction unmatched. Measured from the cysteine to the phenylalanine, the CDR3 is 14 residues long. Here the CDR3 DNA is all that survives: 42 bases in frame from base 1. Receptors were amplified or captured by the immunoSEQ multiplex PCR assay. The multiplex PCR relied on a mix of 60 forward primers for TCR Vbeta segments and 13 reverse primers for TCR Jbeta segments. Amplification of the CDR3 region of rearranged TCR beta genes was performed with a multiplex PCR assay on genomic DNA. On the Illumina HiSeq System, the amplified TCR beta libraries were sequenced as 87-base-pair reads. As for the authors' bioinformatics: A later analysis tallied approximately 87 million unique TCR beta chains across the 700 or so repertoires, and around 10 million of those chains were shared by two or more donors. Raw reads were error-corrected and collapsed into unique sequences with a nearest-neighbor algorithm that merged closely related sequences to remove PCR and sequencing errors. To assign V, D and J gene segments, CDR3 sequences were aligned to IMGT reference sequences. For a sequence to be retained, a match of at least six nucleotides to both a V gene segment and a J gene segment was required. A rearrangement counted as productive if the CDR3 had no stop codons and remained in frame with V and J, and every other rearrangement counted as non-productive. Following IMGT convention, CDR3 was defined as the stretch from the second conserved V-encoded cysteine up to the conserved J-encoded phenylalanine. The earlier analysis of about 590 of the donors excluded sequences that lacked an unambiguous match to a single V gene segment. In an earlier analysis of 450 to 700 of the donors, V segments were called functional above 56.7% productive rearrangements and were called segregating when the between-donor standard deviation exceeded 5%. A statistical classification framework was developed to diagnose cytomegalovirus status using the catalog of TCR beta chain sequences. In a later analysis, V and J genes were assigned by comparing TCR nucleotide sequences against IMGT/GENE-DB human TR gene sequences. Using the TCRdist pipeline, a later analysis assigned CDR3 sequences along with most-parsimonious VDJ recombination scenarios. In a later analysis, every TCR beta chain was defined by the combination of its CDR3 amino acid sequence and its V-gene family, and reads without a unique V-gene family were dropped. In a later analysis, nearly 600 highly shared, low-generation-probability nucleotide sequences were removed to address suspected cross-contamination and a sequencing artifact. For each public chain, a later analysis derived a clonal expansion index from normalized ranks of inferred template counts within each repertoire. In a later analysis, generation probabilities were computed with a VDJ recombination model fitted to out-of-frame rearrangements, and the resulting probabilities were checked against IGoR. Hypergeometric tests were used in a later analysis to score TCR-TCR, TCR-HLA and TCR-CMV co-occurrence, with a repertoire-size bias correction applied to the TCR pairs. False discovery rates were estimated in a later analysis by permuting HLA or CMV assignments 20 times. In a later analysis, co-occurring TCRs were grouped using DBSCAN, with TCRdist sequence similarity added in when clustering inside HLA-allele-positive subsets. Co-occurrence clustering excluded repertoires with fewer than 30,000 or more than 120,000 public chains, plus five with anomalous nucleotide sharing. Sourced from immuneACCESS, this table was stored by TCRdb with only in-frame sequences that have V and J called. A share of the clones is absent; for the studies checked, an unresolved V gene accounts for under half, and the remainder has no known explanation. The V and J calls and clone size come from that table; D and trimming were worked out from the DNA. The sample profile shows some 89,000 clones; about two thirds of them were found once. The ten top clones hold almost 8.5% of the sample.

Overall study outcomes, separate from this receptor: Because counts were too low, roughly 17 rarely observed V segments, including chromosome 9 orphons, were left out of the earlier analysis of 587 of the donors. In a later genetic analysis, fewer N-insertions in productive TCRs were reported among donors in an Asian-associated ancestry cluster than the roughly 670-donor mean. In a later genetic analysis, a missense DCLRE1C variant was associated with V-gene and J-gene trimming of TCR beta chains, and the association was replicated in an independent cohort. The presence/absence analyses assumed that sequencing depth was roughly uniform across donors, and that assumption may not be true. In a later analysis, TCR association rates were found to vary across HLA loci, with the most associated TCRs seen for DRB1 alleles and the fewest for HLA-C alleles. In vitro tests confirmed that a few of the cytomegalovirus-associated TCR beta chains recognize cytomegalovirus antigens. Some IMGT-functional V segments, including TRBV6-2 and TRBV6-3, could not be distinguished by the 87-base-pair reads and were therefore excluded. An earlier analysis of approximately 600 of the donors showed that most TCR beta V segments appeared in productive rearrangements either about 87% or about 30% of the time, which broadly matched IMGT annotations. According to the authors, the approach could potentially be generalized to other disease states and immunological phenotypes. Strong co-occurrence of HLA alleles, especially DR and DQ, made assigning TCR associations to individual alleles difficult. Immune exposure information for the cohort was limited to CMV serostatus. HLA typing was unavailable for some donors at each locus, so association tests used only the typed subset. Most TCR sequences were observed very rarely across donors, whereas some public TCRs were present in many individuals. A further reported finding was that TCR beta sequences accurately predicted the HLA-A and HLA-B alleles for most subjects in the first cohort. A later analysis found that HLA-associated TCR beta chains were more clonally expanded and had lower generation probabilities than equally common non-associated chains. In both the original and validation cohorts, the classifier was reported to diagnose cytomegalovirus status with high specificity and sensitivity. Linkage disequilibrium might explain the correlated functional status among segregating V segments, but an unknown experimental factor could not be excluded. A later analysis associated about 17,000 TCR beta sequences with specific HLA alleles at a false discovery rate of 0.05. According to a later analysis, most CMV-associated TCR beta chains appeared to be HLA-restricted, and the HLA associations seemed to be driven largely by CMV exposure. The study gave a list of more than 150 TCR beta chains associated with cytomegalovirus. A later analysis reported that several top co-occurrence clusters appeared linked to parvovirus B19, influenza, CMV and Epstein-Barr virus. Only TCR beta chains were sequenced in this cohort, and the absence of alpha or paired-chain data limited detectable features. The sequencing pipeline was judged likely to have produced a cluster of highly shared sequence variants as a technical artifact.

This receptor was obtained from a man in his sixties in good health and CMV-seronegative. Here the chain combines TRBV5-1 and TRBJ1-2; 7 bases in the junction line up with TRBD1. The sequenced sample was PBMCs. The DNA reads as follows: TGCGCCAGCAGCTTGGTAGGAGGGACAGATGGCTACACCTTC. Its translation reads: CASSLVGGTDGYTF.